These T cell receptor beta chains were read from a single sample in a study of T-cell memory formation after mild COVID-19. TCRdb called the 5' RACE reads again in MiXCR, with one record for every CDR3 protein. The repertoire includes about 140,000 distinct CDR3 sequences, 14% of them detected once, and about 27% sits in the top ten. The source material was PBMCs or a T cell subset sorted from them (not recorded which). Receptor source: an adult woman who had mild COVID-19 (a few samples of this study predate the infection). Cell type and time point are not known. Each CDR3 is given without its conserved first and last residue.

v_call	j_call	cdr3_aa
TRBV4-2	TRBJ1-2	ASSQPTGGNGYT
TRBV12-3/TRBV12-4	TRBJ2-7	ASSTTQRIYEQY
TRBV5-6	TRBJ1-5	ASSRPGVGQPQH
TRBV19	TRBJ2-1	ASSLRDLGDNEQF
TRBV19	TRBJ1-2	ASSEPDGGYYGYT
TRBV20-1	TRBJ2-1	SARDPGASSYNEQF
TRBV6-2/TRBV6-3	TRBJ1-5	ASSYSTVVPDRISNQPQH
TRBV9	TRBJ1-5	ASSDGGDKEPQH
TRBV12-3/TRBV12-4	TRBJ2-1	ASSPTFRLAGLDEQF
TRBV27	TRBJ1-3	ASTGTDSGNTIY
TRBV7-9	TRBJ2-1	ASSLVIGDEQF
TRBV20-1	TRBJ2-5	SARILAGGQETQY
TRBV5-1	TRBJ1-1	ASSLGHSNTEAF
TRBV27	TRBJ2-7	ASSRPGTAFYEQY
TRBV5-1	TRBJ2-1	ASLGQGGEQF
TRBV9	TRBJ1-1	ASSVDRADTEAF
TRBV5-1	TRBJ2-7	ASSWDNGGEQY
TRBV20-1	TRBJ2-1	SARDRIGPRSDEQF
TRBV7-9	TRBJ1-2	ASSLGGGHYGYT
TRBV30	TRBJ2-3	AWIPRERNTDTQY
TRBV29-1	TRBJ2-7	SVEDQTGSYEQY
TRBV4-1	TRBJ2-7	ASSQEETSTFYEQY
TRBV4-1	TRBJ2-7	ASSLGQGNHREQY
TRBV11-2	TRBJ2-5	ASSQSLGAGETQY
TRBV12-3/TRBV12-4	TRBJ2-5	ASSLQGWQETQY
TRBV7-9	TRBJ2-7	ASSFESGEQY
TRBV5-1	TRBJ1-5	ASSLEGYGNQPQH
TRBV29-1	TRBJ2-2	SVEGTVNTGELF
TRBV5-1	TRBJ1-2	ASRRGTDEVWGYT
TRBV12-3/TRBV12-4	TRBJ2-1	ASSIRFSGREVEQF
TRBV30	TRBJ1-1	AHGPATEAF
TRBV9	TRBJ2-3	ASSSLAGGTADTQY
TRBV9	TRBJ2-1	ASSVGTSGMNEQF
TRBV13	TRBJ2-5	ASSLGSIETQY
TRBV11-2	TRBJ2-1	ASSYMGTLTIQF
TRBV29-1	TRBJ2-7	SAGGSLAYEQY
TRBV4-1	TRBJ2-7	ASSKWTSGGGEQY
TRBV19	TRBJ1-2	ASTLGTQEDYGYT
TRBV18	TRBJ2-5	ASSPTDQGRKETQY
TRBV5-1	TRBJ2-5	ASSSAGGVATHQETQY
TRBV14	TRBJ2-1	ASSQGQGKNEQF
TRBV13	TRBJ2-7	ASSSLLRQGYEQY
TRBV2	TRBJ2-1	ASQLAGGNEQF
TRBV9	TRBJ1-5	ASSVGDLGWPQH
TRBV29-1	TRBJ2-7	SVEGQESSYEQY
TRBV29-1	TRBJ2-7	SVEEEAGPLYEQY
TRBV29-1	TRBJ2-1	SVLGGGNYNEQF
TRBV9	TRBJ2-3	ASSVASGVTDTQY
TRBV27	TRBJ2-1	ASSSGTGPYNEQF
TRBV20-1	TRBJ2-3	SADPLRDTQY
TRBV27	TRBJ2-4	ASRGGDKNIQY
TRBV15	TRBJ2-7	ATSSRGLSYEQY
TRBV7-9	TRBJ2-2	ASSPGLAGELF
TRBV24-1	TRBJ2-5	ATSDLTGGYGETQY
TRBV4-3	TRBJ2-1	ASSQVSTSEQF